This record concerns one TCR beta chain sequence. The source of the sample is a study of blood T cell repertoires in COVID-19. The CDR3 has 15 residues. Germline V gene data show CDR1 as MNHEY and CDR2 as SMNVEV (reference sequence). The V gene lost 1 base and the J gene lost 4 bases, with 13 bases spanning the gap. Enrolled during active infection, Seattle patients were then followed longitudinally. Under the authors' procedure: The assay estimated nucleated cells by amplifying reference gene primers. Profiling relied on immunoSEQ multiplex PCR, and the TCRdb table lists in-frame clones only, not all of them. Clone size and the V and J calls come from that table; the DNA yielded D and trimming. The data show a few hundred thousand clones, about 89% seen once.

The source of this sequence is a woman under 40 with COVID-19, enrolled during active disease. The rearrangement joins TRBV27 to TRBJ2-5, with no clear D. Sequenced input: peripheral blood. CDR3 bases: TGTGCCAGCAGTTTATTCGGGTCCATCGCAGAGACCCAGTACTTC. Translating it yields CASSLFGSIAETQYF.